The T cell receptor beta chain described here comes from a study of shared clonotypes between healthy human individuals. The data were produced by immunoSEQ multiplex PCR, yet TCRdb's version contains in-frame clones alone and is incomplete. Among 1,400,000 or so clones listed, approximately 98.5% were seen once. This CDR3 is 14 amino acids long. Germline V gene lookup returns CDR1 SGHRS and CDR2 YFSETQ. J lost 6 bases, V lost 5 bases, and 7 bases had no gene match. Sequences were obtained from naive CD4+ T cells sorted from blood. The subset here: CD45RA+ positively selected. The chain carries TRBV5-1 and TRBJ2-3; TRBD1 matches 9 bases. The sequence came from a young man in good health. CDR3 protein: CASRQGAFGDTQYF. The CDR3 region has the DNA TGCGCCAGCAGACAGGGGGCCTTCGGGGATACGCAGTATTTT.